A single sample is the source of the 14 T cell receptor beta chains below, sequenced in a study of read filtering for tumor transcriptome and immune sequencing. This library used roughly 430 ng RNA and molecular barcoded adaptors spanning alpha/delta and beta/gamma chains. TCRdb re-called the reads through MiXCR, storing one row per CDR3 protein. The data contain 75,000 to 95,000 distinct CDR3 sequences, 20% to 25% of them seen just once; the ten biggest clones take up roughly an eighth. Sequenced sample: a population of CD138-negative cells sorted from bone marrow. These receptors all stem from a donor over 35 with multiple myeloma.

This chain uses TRBV6-6 with TRBJ2-1; 9 positions match TRBD1. Near its end, the DNA agrees better with TRBJ2-7, so the J call may be wrong. The CDR3 contains 17 residues. Germline loops: CDR1 MNHNY, CDR2 SVGAGI (reference sequence). In DNA, the CDR3 is TGTGCCAGCAGTTACACAGCCGGGACAGGGAATCGCAATGAGCAGTACTTC. Its translation: CASSYTAGTGNRNEQYF.

Points on this clonotype: The junction shows a germline mismatch at one end, possibly a read error. The gene calls are TRBV5-1 and TRBJ1-4; the match to TRBD1 covers 7 bases. Per germline, CDR1 SGHRS and CDR2 YFSETQ. CDR3 length: 14 residues. The CDR3 DNA follows: TGCGCCGGCAGCCTCGGACAGGTGAATGAAAAACTGTTTTTT. It translates to CAGSLGQVNEKLFF. Full variable domain (rest looked up from reference TRBV5-1 and TRBJ1-4): KAGVTQTPRYLIKTRGQQVTLSCSPISGHRSVSWYQQTPGQGLQFLFEYFSETQRNKGNFPGRFSGRQFSNSRSEMNVSTLELGDSALYLCAGSLGQVNEKLFFGSGTQLSVL.

In the case of this clonotype: This sequence may be a read error, since a much larger clone differs from it by one base. V usage is TRBV6-5 and J usage is TRBJ1-1, with D possibly TRBD1 on 5 matching bases. Germline lookup yields CDR1 MNHEY and CDR2 SVGAGI. The CDR3 is 11 amino acids. CDR3 DNA sequence: TGTGCCAGCAGTTACTCGGGACCCTCTGTGTTT. Protein sequence: CASSYSGPSVF.

This clonotype was counted many times. The genes are TRBV5-1 and TRBJ1-1; 12 bases are a match to TRBD1. V was pared by 4 bases and J by 0 bases, with 13 bases of the junction left unmatched. The germline V gene encodes CDR1 SGHRS and CDR2 YFSETQ. There are 19 residues in the CDR3. CDR3 region: CASSGSGTGGETLNTEAFF. The CDR3 DNA reads TGCGCCAGCAGCGGCTCCGGGACAGGGGGCGAGACGTTGAACACTGAAGCTTTCTTT. Full variable domain (rest looked up from reference TRBV5-1 and TRBJ1-1): KAGVTQTPRYLIKTRGQQVTLSCSPISGHRSVSWYQQTPGQGLQFLFEYFSETQRNKGNFPGRFSGRQFSNSRSEMNVSTLELGDSALYLCASSGSGTGGETLNTEAFFGQGTRLTVV.

Many counts were recorded for this clonotype. This sequence joins TRBV12-3 or TRBV12-4 and TRBJ1-5, with no clear D. The CDR3 contains 13 residues. The V end was cut by 4 bases, the J end by 7 bases, with 11 bases between. The chain's CDR3 is CASSSTDEQPQHF. The CDR3 DNA follows: TGTGCCAGCAGTTCGACGGACGAACAGCCCCAGCATTTT.

This clonotype was seen repeatedly, ten times or more. The V gene is TRBV7-9, the J gene TRBJ2-7, with D possibly TRBD1 on 6 matching bases. Germline V gene data show CDR1 as SEHNR and CDR2 as FQNEAQ (reference sequence). V dropped 2 bases and J dropped 5 bases, with 22 bases sitting between them. The CDR3 is 17 residues long. This CDR3 is CASSLPLRQAPINEQYF. As DNA, the CDR3 is TGTGCCAGCAGCTTACCTTTGAGACAGGCGCCGATTAACGAGCAGTACTTC.

With regard to this clonotype: A much larger clone differs from this one at a single base, so this may be a read error. CDR3 sequence reads: CASSIASGATSTDMQYF. The CDR3 region has the DNA TGTGCCAGTAGTATAGCTAGCGGAGCCACTAGCACAGATATGCAGTATTTT. The chain carries TRBV19 and TRBJ2-3, with 7 positions matching TRBD2. The V gene's germline CDR1 is LNHDA and CDR2 SQIVND (reference sequence). The CDR3 is made up of 17 amino acids.

This sequence joins TRBV7-2 and TRBJ2-1; TRBD2 matches at 14 bases. The J segment lost 8 bases and the V segment lost 5 bases, leaving 8 bases of the junction unmatched. Germline V lookup: CDR1 SGHTA, CDR2 FQGNSA. The CDR3 consists of 16 residues. CDR3 sequence: CASSPTSGGAWDEQFF. The CDR3 DNA reads TGTGCCAGCAGCCCGACTAGCGGGGGGGCTTGGGATGAGCAGTTCTTC.

This clonotype has ten or more counts. J is TRBJ2-5 and V is TRBV6-1; a weak D match, TRBD2 (5 bases). V was pared by 4 bases and J by 5 bases, with 20 bases between. This CDR3 comprises 16 residues. The germline V gene encodes CDR1 MNHNS and CDR2 SASEGT. This CDR3 is CASSATSPGGIETQYF. In DNA form, the CDR3 reads TGTGCCAGCAGTGCTACTAGTCCCGGTGGGATTGAGACCCAGTACTTC.

This clonotype was seen ten or more times. The chain employs TRBV28 and TRBJ2-2; D ambiguous. Germline CDR1 reads MDHEN; CDR2 reads SYDVKM. The V end lost 4 bases, the J end lost 7 bases, and 4 bases lay between the germline ends. The CDR3 runs to 11 residues. The CDR3 protein is CASSSNGELFF. The CDR3 nucleotides read TGTGCCAGCAGTTCGAACGGGGAGCTGTTTTTT.

This clonotype was counted a few times. The CDR3 DNA sequence: TGTGCCAGCAGTGAAGCATTAGGCGTGTACGCAGATACGCAGTATTTT. Amino acids: CASSEALGVYADTQYF. V gene TRBV6-1 combines with J gene TRBJ2-3, with D unclear. The V gene lost 0 bases and the J gene lost 4 bases, with 14 bases spanning the gap. CDR1 and CDR2 from the germline V gene are MNHNS and SASEGT. CDR3 length: 16 residues.

This clonotype was observed at least ten times. The gene calls are TRBV2 and TRBJ2-2; no clear D gene. V was cut by 4 bases and J by 6 bases, with 9 bases left in between. The CDR3 has 13 residues. Germline-derived CDR1 and CDR2 are SNHLY and FYNNEI. The CDR3 DNA follows: TGTGCCAGCAGTGTGGTGCAGGCCGGGGAGCTGTTTTTT. This gives the protein CASSVVQAGELFF.

This rearrangement joins TRBV7-9 to TRBJ1-1, with 9 positions matching TRBD1. This CDR3 has 16 residues. Germline CDR1 and CDR2: SEHNR and FQNEAQ (reference sequence). Germline trimming cut 5 bases from V and 0 bases from J; bases unmatched to any gene: 7. CDR3 sequence (DNA): TGTGCCAGCAGCCTGGGACAGGGACATTTGAACACTGAAGCTTTCTTT. As protein: CASSLGQGHLNTEAFF. The complete variable domain, with remaining parts taken from reference TRBV7-9 and TRBJ1-1, reads DTGVSQNPRHKITKRGQNVTFRCDPISEHNRLYWYRQTLGQGPEFLTYFQNEAQLEKSRLLSDRFSAERPKGSFSTLEIQRTEQGDSAMYLCASSLGQGHLNTEAFFGQGTRLTVV.

Turning to this clonotype: The junction does not match germline at one end; this may be a read error. The chain uses TRBV5-5 and TRBJ1-4; no clear D. The CDR3 extends over 16 amino acids. Per germline, CDR1 SGHKS and CDR2 YYEKEE (reference sequence). The CDR3 sequence: CASSQSLRDTNDKPFF. DNA for the CDR3: TGTGCCAGCAGCCAATCTCTAAGGGATACTAATGACAAACCGTTTTTT.